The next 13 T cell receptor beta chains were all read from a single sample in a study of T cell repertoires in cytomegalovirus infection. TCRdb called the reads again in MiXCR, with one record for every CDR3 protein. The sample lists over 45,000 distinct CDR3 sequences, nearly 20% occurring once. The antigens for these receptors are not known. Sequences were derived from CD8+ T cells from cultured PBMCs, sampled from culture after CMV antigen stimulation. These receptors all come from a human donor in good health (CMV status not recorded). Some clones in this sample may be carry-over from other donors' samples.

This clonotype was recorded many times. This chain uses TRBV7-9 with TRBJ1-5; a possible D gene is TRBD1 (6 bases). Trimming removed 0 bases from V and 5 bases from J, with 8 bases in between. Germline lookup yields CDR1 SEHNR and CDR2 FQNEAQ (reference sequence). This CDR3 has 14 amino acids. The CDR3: CASSLAGADQPQHF. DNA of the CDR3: TGTGCCAGCAGCTTAGCGGGGGCGGATCAGCCCCAGCATTTT.

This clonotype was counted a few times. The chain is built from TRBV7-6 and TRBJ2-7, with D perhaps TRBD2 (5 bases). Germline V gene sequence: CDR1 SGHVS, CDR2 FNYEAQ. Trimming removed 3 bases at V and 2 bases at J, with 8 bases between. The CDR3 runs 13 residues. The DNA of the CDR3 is TGTGCCAGCAGCTTCGAGGGCCCCTACGAGCAGTACTTC. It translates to CASSFEGPYEQYF. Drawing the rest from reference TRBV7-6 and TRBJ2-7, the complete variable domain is GAGVSQSPRYKVTKRGQDVALRCDPISGHVSLYWYRQALGQGPEFLTYFNYEAQQDKSGLPNDRFSAERPEGSISTLTIQRTEQRDSAMYRCASSFEGPYEQYFGPGTRLTVT.

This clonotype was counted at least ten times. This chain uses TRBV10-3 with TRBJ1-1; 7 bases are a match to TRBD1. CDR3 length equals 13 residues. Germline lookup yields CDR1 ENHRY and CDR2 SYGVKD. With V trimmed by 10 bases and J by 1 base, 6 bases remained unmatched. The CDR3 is CATGTGENTEAFF. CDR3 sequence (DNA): TGTGCCACCGGAACAGGGGAGAACACTGAAGCTTTCTTT.

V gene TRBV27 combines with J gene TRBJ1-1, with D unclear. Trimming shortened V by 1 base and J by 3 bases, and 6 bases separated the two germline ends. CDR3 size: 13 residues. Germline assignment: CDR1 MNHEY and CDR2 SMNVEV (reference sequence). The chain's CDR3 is CASSLLSYTEAFF. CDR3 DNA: TGTGCCAGCAGTTTATTGTCGTACACTGAAGCTTTCTTT.

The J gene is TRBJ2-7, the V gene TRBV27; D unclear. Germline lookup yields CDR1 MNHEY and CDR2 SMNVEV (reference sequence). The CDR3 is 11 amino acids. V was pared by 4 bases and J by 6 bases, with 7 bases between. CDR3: CASSSALEQYF. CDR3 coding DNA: TGTGCCAGCAGTTCCGCCCTCGAGCAGTACTTC.

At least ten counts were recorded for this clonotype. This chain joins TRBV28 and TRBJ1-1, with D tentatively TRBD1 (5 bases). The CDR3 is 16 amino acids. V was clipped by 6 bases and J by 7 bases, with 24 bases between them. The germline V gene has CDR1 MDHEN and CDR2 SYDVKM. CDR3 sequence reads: CASSPEDGRGRNEAFF. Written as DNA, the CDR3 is TGTGCCAGCAGCCCTGAAGATGGGAGGGGACGTAATGAAGCTTTCTTT.

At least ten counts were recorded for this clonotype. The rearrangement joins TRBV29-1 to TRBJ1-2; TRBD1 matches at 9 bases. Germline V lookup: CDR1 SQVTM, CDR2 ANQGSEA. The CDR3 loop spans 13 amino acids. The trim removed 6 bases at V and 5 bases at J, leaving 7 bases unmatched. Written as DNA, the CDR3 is TGCAGCGTCCGGACAGGGGATGGTTATGGCTACACCTTC. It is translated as CSVRTGDGYGYTF.

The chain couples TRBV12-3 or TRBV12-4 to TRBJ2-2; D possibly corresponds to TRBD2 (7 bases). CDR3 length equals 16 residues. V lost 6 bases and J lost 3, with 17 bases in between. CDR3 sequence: CASSLGGDLYTGELFF. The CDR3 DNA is TGTGCCAGCAGCCTAGGGGGGGACTTATACACCGGGGAGCTGTTTTTT.

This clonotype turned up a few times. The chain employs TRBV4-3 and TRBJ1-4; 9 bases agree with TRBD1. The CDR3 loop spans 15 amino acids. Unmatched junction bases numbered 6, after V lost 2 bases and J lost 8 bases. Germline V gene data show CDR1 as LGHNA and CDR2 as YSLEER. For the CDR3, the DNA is TGCGCCAGCAGCCAAAAGGACAGGGGAGGCGAAAAACTGTTTTTT. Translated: CASSQKDRGGEKLFF.

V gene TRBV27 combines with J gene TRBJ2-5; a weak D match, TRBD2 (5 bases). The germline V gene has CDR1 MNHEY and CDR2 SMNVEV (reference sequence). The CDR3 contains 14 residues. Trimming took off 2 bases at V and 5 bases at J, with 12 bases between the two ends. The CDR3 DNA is TGTGCCAGCAGTTTAGTCGCTTCGGGGGAGACCCAGTACTTC. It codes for CASSLVASGETQYF.

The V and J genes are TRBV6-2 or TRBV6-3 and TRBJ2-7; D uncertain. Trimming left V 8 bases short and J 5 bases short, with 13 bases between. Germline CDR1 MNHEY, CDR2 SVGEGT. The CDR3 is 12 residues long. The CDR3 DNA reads TGTGCCAGCGGACCCCCAGCCAACGAGCAGTACTTC. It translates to CASGPPANEQYF.

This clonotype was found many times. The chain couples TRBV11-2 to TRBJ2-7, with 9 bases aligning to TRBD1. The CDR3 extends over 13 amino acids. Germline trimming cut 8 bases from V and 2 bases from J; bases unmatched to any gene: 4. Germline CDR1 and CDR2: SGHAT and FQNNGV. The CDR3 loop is CASGRDRAYEQYF. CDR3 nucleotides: TGTGCCAGCGGACGGGACAGGGCCTACGAGCAGTACTTC. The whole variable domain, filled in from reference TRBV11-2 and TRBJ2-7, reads EAGVAQSPRYKIIEKRQSVAFWCNPISGHATLYWYQQILGQGPKLLIQFQNNGVVDDSQLPKDRFSAERLKGVDSTLKIQPAKLEDSAVYLCASGRDRAYEQYFGPGTRLTVT.

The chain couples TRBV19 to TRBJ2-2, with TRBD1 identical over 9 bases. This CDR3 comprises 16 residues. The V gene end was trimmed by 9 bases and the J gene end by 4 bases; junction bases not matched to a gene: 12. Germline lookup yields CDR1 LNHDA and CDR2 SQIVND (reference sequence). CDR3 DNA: TGTGCCAGCCAACAACTGACAGGGGGTGGCACCGGGGAGCTGTTTTTT. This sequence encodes CASQQLTGGGTGELFF.